A selection of T cell receptor beta chains follows, all from one sample in a study of shared clonotypes between healthy human individuals. Produced via immunoSEQ multiplex PCR; TCRdb's table is partial and in-frame only. This table has about 490,000 clones, 70% to 80% appearing once. The specimen was PBMCs. The receptors originated from a woman in her thirties or forties in good health. Some clones in this sample may be carry-over from other donors' samples. CDR3s include the opening cysteine and the closing phenylalanine or tryptophan. A D gene is named only where the DNA matches it firmly. Some rows have no size entry. The others give once, few or many, or a class for an expanded clone.

d_call: TRBD2; j_call: TRBJ2-1; clone_size: -; v_call: TRBV6-5; cdr3_aa: CASLPPAGNEQFF; cdr3_nt: TGTGCCAGCCTCCCCCCAGCGGGAAATGAGCAGTTCTTC
d_call: -; j_call: TRBJ2-3; clone_size: many; v_call: TRBV2; cdr3_aa: CASSEWADTQYF; cdr3_nt: TGTGCCAGCAGTGAATGGGCAGATACGCAGTATTTT
d_call: -; j_call: TRBJ2-1; clone_size: -; v_call: TRBV9; cdr3_aa: CASSVGVPSYNEQFF; cdr3_nt: TGTGCCAGCAGCGTAGGAGTACCATCTTACAATGAGCAGTTCTTC
d_call: -; j_call: TRBJ2-7; clone_size: once; v_call: TRBV5-4; cdr3_aa: CASRDRSSYEQYF; cdr3_nt: TGTGCCAGCAGAGACAGGAGCTCCTACGAGCAGTACTTC
d_call: -; j_call: TRBJ2-3; clone_size: -; v_call: TRBV4-1; cdr3_aa: CASSPSGTGTDTQYF; cdr3_nt: TGCGCCAGCAGCCCGTCCGGGACTGGCACAGATACGCAGTATTTT
d_call: TRBD1; j_call: TRBJ1-5; clone_size: many; v_call: TRBV10-3; cdr3_aa: CAISEYRGQPQHF; cdr3_nt: TGTGCCATCAGTGAGTACAGGGGTCAGCCCCAGCATTTT
d_call: -; j_call: TRBJ2-1; clone_size: -; v_call: TRBV7-9; cdr3_aa: CASSSPLGVEQFF; cdr3_nt: TGTGCCAGCAGCTCTCCCCTGGGAGTTGAGCAGTTCTTC
d_call: -; j_call: TRBJ2-3; clone_size: -; v_call: TRBV6-1; cdr3_aa: CASRTSLGEWGQYF; cdr3_nt: TGTGCCAGCAGGACCTCCCTGGGCGAATGGGGGCAGTATTTT
d_call: -; j_call: TRBJ2-1; clone_size: few; v_call: TRBV7-9; cdr3_aa: CASSLDWTSHEQFF; cdr3_nt: TGTGCCAGCAGCCTCGATTGGACTTCCCATGAGCAGTTCTTC
d_call: -; j_call: TRBJ1-2; clone_size: -; v_call: TRBV28; cdr3_aa: CGSASNYGYTF; cdr3_nt: TGCGGATCCGCCTCTAACTATGGCTACACCTTC
d_call: -; j_call: TRBJ2-3; clone_size: -; v_call: TRBV5-1; cdr3_aa: CASSLVVGTDTQYF; cdr3_nt: TGCGCCAGCAGCTTGGTTGTTGGCACAGATACGCAGTATTTT
d_call: TRBD2; j_call: TRBJ2-3; clone_size: -; v_call: TRBV6-4; cdr3_aa: CASPRLAGIRFTDTQYF; cdr3_nt: TGTGCCAGCCCTCGACTAGCGGGAATCAGGTTCACAGATACGCAGTATTTT
d_call: -; j_call: TRBJ1-1; clone_size: many; v_call: TRBV20-1; cdr3_aa: CSAGGAFF; cdr3_nt: TGCAGTGCGGGGGGAGCTTTCTTT